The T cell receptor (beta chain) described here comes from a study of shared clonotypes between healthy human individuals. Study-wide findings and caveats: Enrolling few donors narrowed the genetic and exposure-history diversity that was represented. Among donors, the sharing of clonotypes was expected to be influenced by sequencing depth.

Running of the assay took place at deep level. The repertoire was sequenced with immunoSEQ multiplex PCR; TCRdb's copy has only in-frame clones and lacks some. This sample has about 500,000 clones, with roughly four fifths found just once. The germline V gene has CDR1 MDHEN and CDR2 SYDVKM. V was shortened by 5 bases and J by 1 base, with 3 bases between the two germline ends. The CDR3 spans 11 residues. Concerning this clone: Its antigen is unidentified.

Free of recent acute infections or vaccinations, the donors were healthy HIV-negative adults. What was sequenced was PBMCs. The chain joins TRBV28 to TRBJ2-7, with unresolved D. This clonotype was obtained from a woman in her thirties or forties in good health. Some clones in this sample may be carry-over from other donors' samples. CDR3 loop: CASSDSYEQYF. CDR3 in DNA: TGTGCCAGCAGTGATTCCTACGAGCAGTACTTC.